This entry features one T cell receptor (beta chain) sequence. This sample was taken from a study of blood T cell repertoires in COVID-19. Profiling relied on immunoSEQ multiplex PCR, and the TCRdb table lists in-frame clones only, not all of them. The profile shows 200,000 or so clones, 83% of them singletons. Trimming left V 5 bases short and J 1 base short, with 11 bases between. Germline V gives CDR1 SGHNT, CDR2 YENEEA. The CDR3 totals 14 residues. The material sequenced was PBMCs or T cells enriched from blood (not recorded which). The chain links TRBV11-3 to TRBJ1-1; maybe TRBD1 (6 bases). The TCR sequence derives from a woman in her forties or fifties who had been exposed to COVID-19. CDR3 amino acids: CASSHTTGNTEAFF. The CDR3 nucleotides read TGTGCCAGCAGCCACACGACAGGGAACACTGAAGCTTTCTTT.